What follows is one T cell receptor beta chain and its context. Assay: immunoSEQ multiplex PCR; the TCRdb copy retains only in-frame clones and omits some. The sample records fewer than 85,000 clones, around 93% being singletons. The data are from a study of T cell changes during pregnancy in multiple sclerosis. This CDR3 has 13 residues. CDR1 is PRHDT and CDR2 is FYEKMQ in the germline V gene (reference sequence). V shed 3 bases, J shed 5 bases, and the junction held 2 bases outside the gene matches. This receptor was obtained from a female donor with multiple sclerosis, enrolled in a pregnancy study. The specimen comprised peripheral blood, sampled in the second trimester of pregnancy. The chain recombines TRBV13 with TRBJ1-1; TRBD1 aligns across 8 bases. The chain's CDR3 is CASSLDRETEAFF. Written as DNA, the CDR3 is TGTGCCAGCAGCTTGGACAGGGAAACTGAAGCTTTCTTT.